This T cell receptor (beta chain) was captured by sequencing in a study of shared clonotypes between healthy human individuals. Each PCR replicate run on unsorted PBMC took in 300 to 350 ng DNA, roughly 32,000 T cell genomes. Assay used: immunoSEQ multiplex PCR; TCRdb lists only in-frame clones, some missing. The sample contains nearly 500,000 clones, roughly four fifths of which appear only once. There are a few counts of this clone. CDR1 is SGDLS and CDR2 is YYNGEE in the germline V gene. V lost 0 bases and J lost 1; bases outside the gene matches: 4. CDR3 length equals 16 residues. The donors, all of them Caucasian adults, lived in Nashville, Tennessee. Without sorting, samples used about 90 million PBMCs for genomic DNA.

Sequencing input: PBMCs. The V and J genes are TRBV9 and TRBJ1-1; TRBD1 matches 9 bases. This TCR came from a middle-aged woman in good health. Some clones in this sample may be carry-over from other donors' samples. In DNA form, the CDR3 reads TGTGCCAGCAGCGTAGGGGGACAGGGAACGAACACTGAAGCTTTCTTT. It specifies CASSVGGQGTNTEAFF.